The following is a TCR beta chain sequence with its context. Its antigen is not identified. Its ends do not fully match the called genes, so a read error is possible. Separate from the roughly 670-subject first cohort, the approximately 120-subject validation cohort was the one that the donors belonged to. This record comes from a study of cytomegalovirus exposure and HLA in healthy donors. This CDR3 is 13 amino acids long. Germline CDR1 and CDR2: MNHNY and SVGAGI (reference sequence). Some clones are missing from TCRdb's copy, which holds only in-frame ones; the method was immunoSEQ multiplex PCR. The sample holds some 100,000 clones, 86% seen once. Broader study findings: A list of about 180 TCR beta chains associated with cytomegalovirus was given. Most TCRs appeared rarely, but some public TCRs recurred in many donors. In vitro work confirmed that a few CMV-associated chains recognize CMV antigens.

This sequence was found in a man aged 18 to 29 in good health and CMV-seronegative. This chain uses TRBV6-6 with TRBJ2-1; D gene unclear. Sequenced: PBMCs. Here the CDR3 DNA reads TGTGCCAGCAGTTACGTTAGTTCCGACTGGTGGATCTTC. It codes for CASSYVSSDWWIF.